What follows is one T cell receptor beta chain and its context. Sequencing used immunoSEQ multiplex PCR; TCRdb keeps in-frame clones, though not all of them. Among 77,000 or so clones listed, 75% to 85% were seen once. This sample was included in a study of OX40 agonist ivuxolimab in advanced cancers. Study details: Patients received intravenous ivuxolimab every 2 weeks at 0.01 to 10 mg/kg. Past anti-PD-1, anti-PD-L1 or anti-CTLA-4 therapy was accepted, and 40% had received some.

The input for sequencing was CD4+ or CD8+ T cells sorted from blood, taken in a trial of the OX40 agonist ivuxolimab. The receptor's source is an adult with an advanced solid tumor such as melanoma, head and neck, liver or kidney cancer.

CDR3 region: CASTQATRGGYTF. DNA of the CDR3: TGTGCCAGCACCCAGGCGACCCGTGGAGGCTACACCTTC. The V call is TRBV6-1, the J call TRBJ1-2; no definite D call. The V gene lost 7 bases and the J gene lost 8 bases, with 17 bases spanning the gap. Germline loops: CDR1 MNHNS, CDR2 SASEGT. CDR3 length: 13 residues.